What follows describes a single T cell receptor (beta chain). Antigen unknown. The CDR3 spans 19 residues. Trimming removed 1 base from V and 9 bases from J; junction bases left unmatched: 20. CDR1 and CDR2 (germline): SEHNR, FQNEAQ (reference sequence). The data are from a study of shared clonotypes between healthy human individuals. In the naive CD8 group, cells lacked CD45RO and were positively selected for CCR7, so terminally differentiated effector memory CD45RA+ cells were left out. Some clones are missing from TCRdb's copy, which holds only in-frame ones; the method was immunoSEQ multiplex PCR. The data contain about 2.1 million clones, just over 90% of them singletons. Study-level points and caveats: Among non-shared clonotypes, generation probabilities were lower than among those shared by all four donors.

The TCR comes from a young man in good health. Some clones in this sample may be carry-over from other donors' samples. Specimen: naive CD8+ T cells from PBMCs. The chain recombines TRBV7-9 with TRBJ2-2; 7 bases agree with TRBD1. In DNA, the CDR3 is TGTGCCAGCAGCTTAGGTTGGGTACAGGGGAGCCTCACCGGTTGGGAGCTGTTTTTT. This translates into CASSLGWVQGSLTGWELFF. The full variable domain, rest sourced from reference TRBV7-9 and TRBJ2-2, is DTGVSQNPRHKITKRGQNVTFRCDPISEHNRLYWYRQTLGQGPEFLTYFQNEAQLEKSRLLSDRFSAERPKGSFSTLEIQRTEQGDSAMYLCASSLGWVQGSLTGWELFFGEGSRLTVL.